This TCR beta chain was sequenced in a study of shared clonotypes between healthy human individuals. Study summary: Per donor, three plates held CD4 naive cells, three held CD4 memory, two held CD8 naive and one held CD8 memory.

The CDR3 sequence is 15 residues long. V gave up 6 bases and J gave up 0 bases, with 9 bases separating them. Per the germline V gene, CDR1 is LNHDA and CDR2 is SQIVND (reference sequence). Selected positively for CCR7 and CD45RO-negative, naive CD8 cells excluded terminally differentiated effector memory CD45RA+ cells. A remark on this clone: Its antigen is unknown.

Broader study findings: Only blood was sampled; tissue repertoires likely differ. The study's rarefaction showed incomplete sorted-subset sequencing despite large depth.

When replicate PCRs were run on sorted subsets, they used about 200 ng DNA, about 30,000 T cell genomes. Clones were sequenced by immunoSEQ multiplex PCR, and TCRdb holds only the in-frame ones, with some missing. The profile shows about 2 million clones, approximately 94% of them singletons. V gene TRBV19 combines with J gene TRBJ2-6; D gene uncertain. Sample: naive CD8+ T cells sorted from blood. This receptor was obtained from a man between 18 and 35 years old in good health. The CDR3 region is CASRLVVSGANVLTF. DNA for the CDR3: TGTGCCAGTAGATTGGTTGTCTCTGGGGCCAACGTCCTGACTTTC.